This T cell receptor (beta chain) was sequenced in a study of shared clonotypes between healthy human individuals. Subsets obtained from CD4+ cells comprised CD45RA+ naive and CD45RA-negative memory cells. With regard to this clone: Its antigen is not identified.

The germline V gene has CDR1 SGHNT and CDR2 YYREEE (reference sequence). CDR3 length: 15 residues. V dropped 0 bases and J dropped 7 bases, with 16 bases sitting between them. Study conclusions and caveats: Larger estimated richness was generally recorded for naive subsets relative to memory subsets. With few donors, the genetic and exposure-history diversity represented was limited. It was only blood that was sampled, and tissue repertoires likely differ.

Only in-frame clones appear in the TCRdb table, and some are missing; sequencing was by immunoSEQ multiplex PCR. The table has approximately 940,000 clones, approximately 76% seen once. The source material was memory CD4+ T cells sorted from blood. Subset indicated: CD45RA-negative fraction. This rearrangement joins TRBV5-4 to TRBJ1-1; D might be TRBD1 (5 bases). The sequence derives from a young man in good health. CDR3 residues: CASSLEIGAPLEAFF. Here the CDR3 DNA reads TGTGCCAGCAGCTTGGAGATAGGGGCCCCGCTTGAAGCTTTCTTT.